Following are 8 T cell receptor beta chains from one sample sequenced in a study of CD8+ T cells in alopecia areata. As the sequencing template, cDNA was produced by extracting RNA and reverse transcribing it. Assay: immunoSEQ multiplex PCR; the TCRdb copy retains only in-frame clones and omits some. This table has around 180,000 clones, about three fifths appearing once. As to treatment: oral pan-JAK inhibitor, 5-10 mg twice daily. Specimen: CD4+ T cells sorted from blood, collected at week 24, from a patient treated with tofacitinib. These receptor sequences come from a human donor with alopecia areata.

The J gene is TRBJ1-1, the V gene TRBV6-6; TRBD1 aligns across 7 bases. V was pared by 2 bases and J by 6 bases, with 0 bases of the junction left unmatched. This CDR3 is 12 amino acids long. CDR1 is MNHNY, CDR2 SVGAGI, per germline (reference sequence). Here the CDR3 DNA reads TGTGCCAGCAGTTACGGGACAGCTGAAGCTTTCTTT. This sequence encodes CASSYGTAEAFF.

The V call is TRBV19, the J call TRBJ2-6; 7 bases match TRBD1. The length of the CDR3 is 17 residues. The V gene's germline CDR1 is LNHDA and CDR2 SQIVND (reference sequence). Trimming took 6 bases from V and 0 from J; bases not matched to a gene: 8. CDR3 sequence: CASSRTGILSGANVLTF. CDR3 in DNA: TGTGCCAGTAGCCGGACAGGTATCCTCTCTGGGGCCAACGTCCTGACTTTC.

The chain combines TRBV5-1 with TRBJ2-5; D is unclear. Germline V CDR1 and CDR2: SGHRS, YFSETQ. This CDR3 spans 13 amino acids. V lost 6 bases to trimming and J lost 0 bases, with 9 bases between them. The CDR3 DNA sequence: TGCGCCAGCAACGGGCTGAACCAAGAGACCCAGTACTTC. It yields the protein CASNGLNQETQYF.

V and J are TRBV15 and TRBJ2-3; 7 nucleotides align to TRBD2. CDR3 length: 13 residues. Germline values: CDR1 LNHNV, CDR2 YYDKDF (reference sequence). V shed 4 bases and J 6 bases; nucleotides not matched to a gene: 4. In DNA form, the CDR3 reads TGTGCCACCAGCAAAGCGGGGTACGATACGCAGTATTTT. Residues: CATSKAGYDTQYF.

The V gene is TRBV5-6, the J gene TRBJ1-2; D is unclear. Trimming removed 1 base at V and 6 bases at J, with 7 bases between. This CDR3 has 12 amino acids. CDR1 and CDR2 from the germline V gene are SGHDT and YYEEEE. This chain's CDR3 is CASSLNLHGYTF. CDR3 in DNA: TGTGCCAGCAGCTTGAATCTTCATGGCTACACCTTC.

V usage is TRBV30 and J usage is TRBJ2-3; a weak D match, TRBD1 (5 bases). CDR3 size: 14 residues. CDR1 and CDR2 (germline): GTSNPN, SVGIG (reference sequence). The V gene lost 0 bases and the J gene lost 3 bases, with 10 bases spanning the gap. DNA of the CDR3: TGTGCCTGGAGTGTACAGGTCTCTACAGATACGCAGTATTTT. Protein: CAWSVQVSTDTQYF.

The V and J genes are TRBV30 and TRBJ1-4, with D uncertain. V dropped 0 bases and J dropped 6 bases, with 8 bases sitting between them. Germline V lookup: CDR1 GTSNPN, CDR2 SVGIG (reference sequence). The CDR3 is made up of 13 amino acids. CDR3 in amino acids: CAWSVQNYEKLFF. As DNA, the CDR3 is TGTGCCTGGAGTGTACAGAACTATGAAAAACTGTTTTTT.

This chain connects TRBV2 to TRBJ1-6, with 7 bases fitting TRBD1. The CDR3 contains 15 residues. The V gene end was trimmed by 6 bases and the J gene end by 6 bases; junction bases not matched to a gene: 8. Germline CDR1 reads SNHLY; CDR2 reads FYNNEI. The CDR3: CASRPGTDLNSPLHF. CDR3 bases: TGTGCCAGCAGACCCGGGACAGACCTTAATTCACCCCTCCACTTT.